What follows are 7 T cell receptor beta chains derived from one specimen sequenced in a study of blood T cell repertoires in COVID-19. Some clones are missing from TCRdb's copy, which holds only in-frame ones; the method was immunoSEQ multiplex PCR. The sample has some 100,000 clones; about 90% are singletons. The specimen was peripheral blood. These receptors were obtained from a woman between 70 and 85 years old with acute or convalescent COVID-19.

The rearrangement links TRBV28 to TRBJ2-5; D is possibly TRBD2 (5 bases). The CDR3 has 14 amino acids. V was pared by 6 bases and J by 4 bases, with 15 bases between. CDR1 MDHEN and CDR2 SYDVKM come from the germline V gene. CDR3 coding DNA: TGTGCCAGCAGCCCCATTGGGGAGACAGAGACCCAGTACTTC. This codes for CASSPIGETETQYF.

This clone appeared a few times. The chain is built from TRBV6-5 and TRBJ2-3, with 7 bases that match TRBD2. Trimming cost V 7 bases and J 6 bases; bases outside gene matches: 7. Germline values: CDR1 MNHEY, CDR2 SVGAGI. The CDR3 totals 13 residues. The CDR3 bases are TGTGCCAGCATTAGGGACGGGAGGGATACGCAGTATTTT. Amino acid sequence: CASIRDGRDTQYF.

The rearrangement uses TRBV30 and TRBJ1-1, with 7 bases identical to TRBD1. The CDR3 covers 12 residues. V gave up 2 bases and J gave up 10 bases; unmatched junction bases: 7. Per the germline V gene, CDR1 is GTSNPN and CDR2 is SVGIG (reference sequence). The CDR3 spells CAWSPDRVGAFF. CDR3 sequence (DNA): TGTGCCTGGAGTCCAGACAGGGTAGGAGCTTTCTTT.

A single count supports this clone. The genes are TRBV12-3 or TRBV12-4 and TRBJ2-7; a possible D gene is TRBD1 (5 bases). The CDR3 length is 13 residues. The ends were cut back, 3 bases at V and 6 bases at J, with 12 bases in the middle. In nucleotides, the CDR3 is TGTGCCAGCAGTTTTAGGGGATCGGCCGAGCAGTACTTC. Protein sequence: CASSFRGSAEQYF.

This sequence joins TRBV18 and TRBJ1-2; D not certain. Germline CDR1 is KGHSH and CDR2 is LQKENI. The CDR3 sequence is 12 residues long. Trimming cost V 3 bases and J 10 bases, with 12 bases left between them. This CDR3 reads CASSPVRGAYTF. Written as DNA, the CDR3 is TGTGCCAGCTCACCTGTCCGGGGTGCCTACACCTTC. The full variable domain, with the rest looked up from reference TRBV18 and TRBJ1-2, is NAGVMQNPRHLVRRRGQEARLRCSPMKGHSHVYWYRQLPEEGLKFMVYLQKENIIDESGMPKERFSAEFPKEGPSILRIQQVVRGDSAAYFCASSPVRGAYTFGSGTRLTVV.

CDR3 residues: CASSQDPTRLVRQETQYF. CDR3 coding DNA: TGTGCCAGCAGCCAAGACCCTACCCGACTAGTTCGACAAGAGACCCAGTACTTC. The J gene is TRBJ2-5, the V gene TRBV3-1 (or the pseudogene TRBV3-2), with D perhaps TRBD2 (6 bases). Between the trimmed V and J ends, which lost 0 bases and 2 bases, there was a span of 19 bases. Germline CDR1 LGHDT, CDR2 YNNKEL (reference sequence). CDR3 size: 18 residues.

This rearrangement joins TRBV6-4 to TRBJ2-3; TRBD2 agrees at 15 bases. The length of the CDR3 is 15 residues. The V gene end was trimmed by 2 bases and the J gene end by 8 bases; junction bases not matched to a gene: 2. Germline lookup yields CDR1 MRHNA and CDR2 SNTAGT. Here the CDR3 DNA reads TGTGCCAGCAGTGACCAGGGACTAGCGGGAGGTACGCAGTATTTT. This translates into CASSDQGLAGGTQYF.